In this sample, the clone carrying this T cell receptor beta chain turned up a few times. The same CDR3 also results from other DNA sequences found in this sample. This sample was included in a study of shared clonotypes between healthy human individuals. Repertoires were generated with immunoSEQ multiplex PCR, while TCRdb's copy carries only in-frame clones and drops some. The sample lists around 700,000 clones; roughly 70% were seen once. V was clipped by 2 bases and J by 4 bases, with 18 bases between them. From germline, CDR1 is KGHSH and CDR2 LQKENI. The CDR3 contains 17 residues. Material for sequencing was memory CD4+ T cells sorted from blood. Regarding subset: CD45RA-negative fraction. This clonotype was sampled from a young woman in good health. This chain connects TRBV18 to TRBJ1-5; a possible D gene is TRBD1 (5 bases). CDR3 coding DNA: TGTGCCAGCTCACCAGCAAGTGGGGCAGGAAGTAATCAGCCCCAGCATTTT. Protein: CASSPASGAGSNQPQHF.